These 29 T cell receptor beta chains were sequenced from one sample in a study of CD8+CD57+ T cells in acquired aplastic anemia. The use of genomic DNA as template underpinned the TCR beta VDJ and CDR3 profiling. In TCRdb, the reads were re-called with MiXCR into one record per CDR3 protein. The repertoire holds around 400,000 distinct CDR3 sequences, 55% to 75% seen once, with around 4% in the top ten. Material for sequencing was sorted CD4+, CD8+, or CD8+CD57+ T cells (not recorded which) from PBMCs. Every receptor here comes from a human donor in good health, serving as a control.

Points on this clonotype: Being one base from a much bigger clone, this may be a read error. The chain joins TRBV7-9 to TRBJ2-2; D is perhaps TRBD2 (5 bases). CDR3 size: 17 residues. In germline, CDR1 is SEHNR, CDR2 FQNEAQ (reference sequence). This chain's CDR3 is CASSLLGASPLTGEPFF. The CDR3, as DNA: TGTGCCAGCAGCCTGCTAGGAGCTTCCCCCCTAACCGGGGAGCCGTTTTTT. The full variable domain, completed using reference TRBV7-9 and TRBJ2-2, is DTGVSQNPRHKITKRGQNVTFRCDPISEHNRLYWYRQTLGQGPEFLTYFQNEAQLEKSRLLSDRFSAERPKGSFSTLEIQRTEQGDSAMYLCASSLLGASPLTGEPFFGEGSRLTVL.

This clonotype has a count of ten or more. This chain joins TRBV4-3 and TRBJ2-7; D is undetermined. The germline V and J ends were trimmed by 1 base and 0 bases, with 10 bases remaining between them. CDR1 and CDR2 (germline): LGHNA, YSLEER. The CDR3 is 15 amino acids. The CDR3 reads CASSQGSGTSYEQYF. The CDR3 bases are TGCGCCAGCAGCCAAGGGTCCGGAACCTCCTACGAGCAGTACTTC.

This clonotype was seen a handful of times. The chain employs TRBV10-1 and TRBJ2-2, with 8 nucleotides matching TRBD2. The germline gives CDR1 WNHNN, CDR2 SYGVQD (reference sequence). V lost 7 bases and J lost 7; bases outside the gene matches: 8. This CDR3 contains 14 residues. In nucleotides, the CDR3 is TGCGCCAGCACTCGGGGGGGCATGAGCGGGGAGCTGTTTTTT. It translates to CASTRGGMSGELFF.

This clonotype appeared once. Lacking the conserved final phenylalanine or tryptophan, this CDR3 likely reflects a read error. No DNA is shown, since the ends of the CDR3 on it are uncertain; the CDR3 is the one TCRdb lists. The rearrangement links TRBV10-3 to TRBJ1-3. Germline CDR1 ENHRY, CDR2 SYGVKD. The CDR3 is made up of 16 amino acids, end residues included. CDR3 sequence reads: CAISPKEYGYGYTFGS.

In the case of this clonotype: The junction departs from germline at one end; a sequencing error may be responsible. The rearrangement uses TRBV10-2 and TRBJ1-2; TRBD1 matches 8 bases. CDR1 and CDR2 from the germline V gene are WSHSY and SAAADI. The CDR3 has 13 amino acids. CDR3: CASSGTGGYGYTF. The CDR3 DNA reads as TGTGCCAGCAGCGGGACAGGAGGCTATGGCTACACCTTC.

This clonotype was found many times. The chain employs TRBV2 and TRBJ2-5; 15 nucleotides line up with TRBD2. Germline CDR1 and CDR2: SNHLY and FYNNEI. J was trimmed by 5 bases and V by 5 bases; bases with no gene match: 9. CDR3 length: 17 amino acids. CDR3 bases: TGTGCCAGCAGTATGGGACTAGCGGGGGGAAGTAGCGAGACCCAGTACTTC. Translating gives CASSMGLAGGSSETQYF.

This chain connects TRBV12-3 or TRBV12-4 to TRBJ1-2, with D possibly TRBD1 on 5 matching bases. V gave up 7 bases and J gave up 1 base, with 16 bases separating them. This CDR3 is 15 amino acids long. CDR3 in DNA: TGTGCCAGCAACGGAGGGACCTCTCTTAACTATGGCTACACCTTC. Translated, it gives CASNGGTSLNYGYTF.

Concerning this clonotype: Sequence at one end of the junction differs from germline and may be a read error. CDR3 protein: CASSQGDYEAF. The CDR3 DNA reads as TGTGCCAGCAGCCAGGGAGACTACGAAGCTTTC. This sequence joins TRBV3-1 and TRBJ2-6, with D maybe TRBD2 (5 bases). The germline gives CDR1 LGHDT, CDR2 YNNKEL (reference sequence). CDR3 length: 11 amino acids.

The sample holds a few counts of this clonotype. CDR3 sequence (DNA): TGTGCCAGCCGGGGACAGGGGGCAGGTCAGCCCCAGCATTTT. Amino acid sequence: CASRGQGAGQPQHF. The chain carries TRBV2 and TRBJ1-5, with 12 nucleotides matching TRBD1. The CDR3 has 14 amino acids. Germline CDR1 reads SNHLY; CDR2 reads FYNNEI. V was clipped by 8 bases and J by 6 bases; unmatched bases: 5.

This CDR3 reads CSARQHGEGSNQPQHF. CDR3 nucleotide sequence: TGCAGTGCTAGACAACACGGGGAAGGCAGCAATCAGCCCCAGCATTTT. The chain joins TRBV20-1 to TRBJ1-5, with D unclear. V was cut by 2 bases and J by 1 base, with 15 bases left in between. Germline lookup yields CDR1 DFQATT and CDR2 SNEGSKA (reference sequence). CDR3 length equals 16 residues.

This clonotype was seen just once. This chain joins TRBV9 and TRBJ1-4; TRBD1 might be the D (6 bases). Trimming stripped 2 bases from V and 8 bases from J, with 16 bases between. The CDR3 covers 15 residues. Germline V gene sequence: CDR1 SGDLS, CDR2 YYNGEE. The CDR3: CASSVGQTLFEKLFF. The CDR3 bases are TGTGCCAGCAGCGTGGGACAAACTCTTTTCGAAAAACTGTTTTTT.

The chain employs TRBV7-3 and TRBJ2-7; D might be TRBD2 (6 bases). The CDR3 is 16 amino acids. Germline CDR1 SGHTA, CDR2 FQGTGA. CDR3 coding DNA: TGTGCTAGCGGCTTACATCTATCGGGGCAATCCTACGAGCAGTACTTC. The encoded protein is CASGLHLSGQSYEQYF. Full variable domain (rest looked up from reference TRBV7-3 and TRBJ2-7): GAGVSQTPSNKVTEKGKYVELRCDPISGHTALYWYRQSLGQGPEFLIYFQGTGAADDSGLPNDRFFAVRPEGSVSTLKIQRTERGDSAVYLCASGLHLSGQSYEQYFGPGTRLTVT.

Concerning this clonotype: This CDR3 is missing its conserved last phenylalanine or tryptophan, likely due to a read error. The V call is TRBV10-3, the J call TRBJ2-1; 12 positions agree with TRBD2. V shed 5 bases and J 4 bases; nucleotides not matched to a gene: 3. The CDR3 covers 15 residues. Germline V lookup: CDR1 ENHRY, CDR2 SYGVKD. CDR3 loop: CAISNTSGGYNEQFY. The CDR3 coding sequence is TGTGCCATCAGTAATACTAGCGGGGGGTACAATGAGCAGTTCTAC.

As for this clonotype: At one boundary the junction diverges from the germline segment, which might be a read error. The gene calls are TRBV20-1 and TRBJ1-2; D call uncertain. The CDR3 loop spans 12 amino acids. Germline CDR1 DFQATT, CDR2 SNEGSKA (reference sequence). The CDR3 sequence: CSARAVLAGHTF. As DNA, the CDR3 is TGCAGCGCTAGAGCTGTGCTGGCGGGCCACACCTTC.

V and J are TRBV20-1 and TRBJ1-1; TRBD1 matches 7 bases. Germline V gene lookup returns CDR1 DFQATT and CDR2 SNEGSKA (reference sequence). Unmatched junction bases numbered 8, after V lost 6 bases and J lost 1 base. This CDR3 comprises 14 residues. CDR3 nucleotides: TGCAGTGCCACCCCGGGACAGCAGAACACTGAAGCTTTCTTT. This codes for CSATPGQQNTEAFF.

On this clonotype itself: Sequence at one end of the junction differs from germline and may be a read error. The chain recombines TRBV12-3 or TRBV12-4 with TRBJ2-1, with 9 nucleotides matching TRBD1. CDR3 length: 15 residues. CDR3 region: CASSADRGGYNEQFF. The CDR3 DNA sequence: TGCGCCAGCAGCGCGGACAGGGGCGGCTACAATGAGCAGTTCTTC.

Note on this clonotype: A read error is likely, as this CDR3 ends without the conserved phenylalanine or tryptophan. This chain joins TRBV12-3 or TRBV12-4 and TRBJ1-6, with unresolved D. This CDR3 spans 16 amino acids. DNA for the CDR3: TGTGCCAGCAGTTTAGTAGGCAGCTCCTATAATTCGCCCCTCCACTCT. The encoded protein is CASSLVGSSYNSPLHS.

As concerns this clonotype: At one end the junction does not follow the germline gene, possibly because of a read error. The chain carries TRBV7-2 and TRBJ2-1; perhaps TRBD2 as D (5 bases). CDR1 SGHTA and CDR2 FQGNSA come from the germline V gene. This CDR3 comprises 13 residues. CDR3 region: CASSRPKAEEQFF. The CDR3 nucleotides are TGTGCTAGCAGCCGACCCAAAGCGGAGGAGCAGTTCTTT.

This chain joins TRBV20-1 and TRBJ1-1; D is uncertain. The CDR3 spans 15 residues. Germline lookup yields CDR1 DFQATT and CDR2 SNEGSKA (reference sequence). Deletions cut 7 bases from V and 3 bases from J, with 21 bases between. CDR3 region: CSVRLGIRYDTEAFF. As DNA, the CDR3 is TGCAGTGTCCGCTTGGGTATTCGCTACGACACTGAAGCTTTCTTT.

The gene calls are TRBV2 and TRBJ2-7; TRBD1 aligns across 11 bases. This CDR3 is 15 amino acids long. V shed 8 bases, J shed 4 bases, and the junction held 10 bases outside the gene matches. Looked up from germline, CDR1 is SNHLY and CDR2 is FYNNEI. CDR3 sequence (DNA): TGTGCCAGCGGACAGGGGGCTAGCGGGACTTACGAGCAGTACGTC. It encodes CASGQGASGTYEQYV.

The table lists this clonotype with many counts. The V call is TRBV28, the J call TRBJ2-5, with 8 bases aligning to TRBD2. The CDR3 contains 15 residues. Trimming at V came to 6 bases and at J to 5 bases, leaving 11 bases not matched to a gene. Germline CDR1 reads MDHEN; CDR2 reads SYDVKM. This CDR3 reads CASSRPGTGGETQYF. CDR3 DNA sequence: TGTGCCAGCAGCCGTCCCGGGACGGGGGGGGAGACCCAGTACTTC.

The chain joins TRBV20-1 to TRBJ1-6; D is uncertain. The CDR3 is 13 amino acids. Germline-derived CDR1 and CDR2 are DFQATT and SNEGSKA (reference sequence). V lost 0 bases, J lost 14 bases, and 14 bases lay in between. CDR3 DNA sequence: TGCAGTGCTAGAGATCCGTGGGGTGGCGCCCTCCACTTT. Protein sequence: CSARDPWGGALHF.

The V gene is TRBV19, the J gene TRBJ1-3; D possibly corresponds to TRBD1 (6 bases). The CDR3 is 14 amino acids. With 2 bases removed from V and 7 bases from J, the gap between germline ends came to 12 bases. Germline CDR1 LNHDA, CDR2 SQIVND (reference sequence). CDR3 coding DNA: TGTGCCAGTAGTATATCCCAGGGGAGGAACACCATATATTTT. This sequence encodes CASSISQGRNTIYF.

The V call is TRBV6-6, the J call TRBJ2-2, with 11 bases matching TRBD1. V lost 7 bases and J lost 1; bases outside the gene matches: 8. Germline assignment: CDR1 MNHNY and CDR2 SVGAGI (reference sequence). The CDR3 length is 17 residues. The CDR3 loop reads CASTPGQGVWNTGELFF. CDR3 DNA: TGTGCCAGCACCCCGGGACAGGGGGTTTGGAACACCGGGGAGCTGTTTTTT.

V usage is TRBV20-1 and J usage is TRBJ2-6; possibly TRBD2 for D (5 bases). Germline V gene data show CDR1 as DFQATT and CDR2 as SNEGSKA (reference sequence). The V end was cut by 6 bases, the J end by 1 base, with 19 bases between. The length of the CDR3 is 17 residues. The CDR3 DNA is TGCAGTGCAAACCGGGATCGGGGATTATCTGGGGCCAACGTCCTGACTTTC. Protein sequence: CSANRDRGLSGANVLTF.

The rearrangement links TRBV24-1 to TRBJ1-5; D is possibly TRBD1 (5 bases). The CDR3 is 16 amino acids. Trimming cost V 4 bases and J 1 base, with 13 bases left between them. Germline loops: CDR1 KGHDR, CDR2 SFDVKD. For the CDR3, the DNA is TGTGCCACCAGTGACGGGGGAAGGGGCAGCAATCAGCCCCAGCATTTT. Its translation is CATSDGGRGSNQPQHF.

With respect to this clonotype: Because it lacks the conserved phenylalanine or tryptophan at the end, this CDR3 is likely a read error. The rearrangement joins TRBV7-2 to TRBJ2-3, with TRBD2 as a possible D gene (5 bases). The CDR3 loop spans 13 amino acids. Germline CDR1 is SGHTA and CDR2 is FQGNSA. V was cut by 5 bases and J by 6 bases, with 12 bases left in between. For the CDR3, the DNA is TGTGCCAGCAGCGGAGCTAGCAAGGATACGCAGTATATC. It encodes CASSGASKDTQYI.

The chain couples TRBV5-1 to TRBJ1-6, with TRBD1 as a possible D gene (6 bases). With 4 bases removed from V and 9 bases from J, the gap between germline ends came to 11 bases. CDR1 is SGHRS and CDR2 is YFSETQ in the germline V gene. This CDR3 is built from 13 residues. The CDR3 is CASSQGPTSPLHF. The CDR3 nucleotides read TGCGCCAGCAGCCAGGGGCCGACTTCACCCCTCCACTTT.

The rearrangement links TRBV20-1 to TRBJ2-3, with D perhaps TRBD1 (5 bases). Germline-derived CDR1 and CDR2 are DFQATT and SNEGSKA (reference sequence). This CDR3 region has 14 residues. V was trimmed by 3 bases and J by 7 bases, leaving 17 bases between them. CDR3 nucleotide sequence: TGCAGTGCTAGTAAACAGGCTGGCTACAATACGCAGTATTTT. Its translation: CSASKQAGYNTQYF.